Shown below are 7 T cell receptor beta chains from a single sample sequenced in a study of human T cells and chemical hapten exposure. Time point defined: patch test 1, 2 weeks after DPC sensitization. The treatment denotes: therapeutic diphenylcyclopropenone sensitization with weekly scalp DPC. TCRdb used MiXCR to reprocess the RACE reads, holding one entry per CDR3 protein. The sample includes around 300,000 distinct CDR3 sequences, approximately 6.3% of them seen just once. This material consisted of whole blood, taken in connection with sensitization to the hapten diphenylcyclopropenone (DPC). All receptors derive from a woman aged 18-30 years with alopecia areata. Some clones in this sample may be carry-over from other donors' samples.

This clonotype was recorded many times. The chain carries TRBV20-1 and TRBJ2-5, with 9 bases aligning to TRBD1. The germline gives CDR1 DFQATT, CDR2 SNEGSKA (reference sequence). The CDR3 is 12 amino acids. The CDR3 DNA reads as TGCACCTATAGGACAGGGGAGGATGGCCAGTACTTC. Protein product: CTYRTGEDGQYF.

This rearrangement joins TRBV5-6 to TRBJ1-2; D is uncertain. Germline CDR1 SGHDT, CDR2 YYEEEE. The V gene lost 6 bases and the J gene lost 3 bases, with 21 bases spanning the gap. This CDR3 contains 16 residues. CDR3 in amino acids: CASNERGEGVDYGYTF. Here the CDR3 DNA reads TGTGCCAGCAACGAGCGCGGGGAGGGAGTCGACTATGGCTACACCTTC.

The chain links TRBV9 to TRBJ2-4; tentatively, D is TRBD2 (5 bases). Germline lookup yields CDR1 SGDLS and CDR2 YYNGEE. The CDR3 is made up of 18 amino acids. The germline V and J ends were trimmed by 2 bases and 0 bases, with 18 bases remaining between them. The CDR3 DNA sequence: TGTGCCAGCAGCGTTAACGGGGAACAGACCCTAGCCAAAAACATTCAGTACTTC. Translation: CASSVNGEQTLAKNIQYF.

V and J are TRBV2 and TRBJ1-2; possibly TRBD1 for D (5 bases). The germline CDR1 and CDR2 sequences are SNHLY and FYNNEI. Trimming cost V 7 bases and J 5 bases, with 14 bases left between them. This CDR3 spans 13 amino acids. The CDR3 sequence: CASTKGTDYGYTF. As DNA, the CDR3 is TGTGCCAGCACCAAGGGGACGGATTATGGCTACACCTTC.

This clonotype has only a few counts. The rearrangement uses TRBV3-1 and TRBJ1-2, with D perhaps matching TRBD1 (6 bases). Germline V gene lookup returns CDR1 LGHDT and CDR2 YNNKEL (reference sequence). This CDR3 is 14 amino acids long. Trimming took 1 base from V and 6 from J, leaving 12 bases between them. The CDR3 nucleotides read TGTGCCAGCAGCCAAGGTGGCAGGGGAAATGGCTACACCTTC. Protein sequence: CASSQGGRGNGYTF.

In this sample, this clonotype turned up many times. This chain links TRBV4-3 with TRBJ2-7; D may match TRBD1 or TRBD2 (5 bases each). Trimming shortened V by 0 bases and J by 4 bases, and 13 bases separated the two germline ends. Germline assignment: CDR1 LGHNA and CDR2 YSLEER. This CDR3 spans 15 amino acids. DNA for the CDR3: TGCGCCAGCAGCCAAGATCGGGACCCCCTATACGAGCAGTACTTC. Residues: CASSQDRDPLYEQYF.

This clonotype was seen ten or more times. The rearrangement uses TRBV18 and TRBJ2-5; 9 nucleotides agree with TRBD2. V lost 0 bases, J lost 2 bases, and 1 base stayed unmatched. The CDR3 sequence is 15 residues long. Germline CDR1 and CDR2: KGHSH and LQKENI. CDR3 protein: CASSPPRGGQETQYF. The CDR3 nucleotides are TGTGCCAGCTCACCACCGCGGGGGGGACAAGAGACCCAGTACTTC. Full variable domain (rest looked up from reference TRBV18 and TRBJ2-5): NAGVMQNPRHLVRRRGQEARLRCSPMKGHSHVYWYRQLPEEGLKFMVYLQKENIIDESGMPKERFSAEFPKEGPSILRIQQVVRGDSAAYFCASSPPRGGQETQYFGPGTRLLVL.